This T cell receptor beta chain was obtained from a study of cytomegalovirus exposure and HLA in healthy donors. PCR employed 60 Vbeta and 13 Jbeta primers. The table came from immunoSEQ multiplex PCR; TCRdb's copy has only in-frame clones and leaves some out. The profile shows about 140,000 clones, approximately 79% of them singletons. Each of the donors was a healthy bone marrow donor. The V gene lost 3 bases and the J gene lost 6 bases, with 6 bases spanning the gap. Germline V CDR1 and CDR2: ENHRY, SYGVKD. The CDR3 sequence is 11 residues long. The sequence derives from a man between 18 and 29 years old in good health and CMV-seronegative. V gene TRBV10-3 combines with J gene TRBJ2-7, with D unresolved. The sequenced sample consisted of PBMCs. The CDR3 DNA sequence: TGTGCCATCAGTGACGCGAGCGAGCAGTACTTC. It translates to CAISDASEQYF.